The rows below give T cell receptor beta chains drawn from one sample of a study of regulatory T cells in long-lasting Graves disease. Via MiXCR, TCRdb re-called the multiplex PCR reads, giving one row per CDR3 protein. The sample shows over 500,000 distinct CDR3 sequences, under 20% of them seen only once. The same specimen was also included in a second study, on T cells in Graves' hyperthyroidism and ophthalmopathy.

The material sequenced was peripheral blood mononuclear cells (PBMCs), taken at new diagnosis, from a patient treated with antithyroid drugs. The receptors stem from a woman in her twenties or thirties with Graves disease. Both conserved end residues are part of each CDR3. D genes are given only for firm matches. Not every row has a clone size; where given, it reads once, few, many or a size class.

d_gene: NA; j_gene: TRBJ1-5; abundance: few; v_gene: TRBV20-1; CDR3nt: TGCAGTGCTAGGGAACAGGGTTTCAAGCCCCAGCATTTT; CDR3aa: CSAREQGFKPQHF
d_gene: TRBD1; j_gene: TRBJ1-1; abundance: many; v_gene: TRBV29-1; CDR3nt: TGCAGCGTTGAACGGGACAGGGGCACTGAAGCTTTCTTT; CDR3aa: CSVERDRGTEAFF
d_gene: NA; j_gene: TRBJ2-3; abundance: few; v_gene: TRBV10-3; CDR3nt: TGTGCCATCAGTGAGTCCCCCTTGGGGCCAGATACGCAGTATTTT; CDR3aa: CAISESPLGPDTQYF
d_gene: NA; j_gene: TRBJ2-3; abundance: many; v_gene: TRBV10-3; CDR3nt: TGTGCCATCAGTGAGTCCCGGGGTCCTAGCACAGATACGCAGTATTTT; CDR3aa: CAISESRGPSTDTQYF
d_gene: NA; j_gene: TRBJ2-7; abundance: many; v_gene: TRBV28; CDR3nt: TGTGCCAGCAGAATCAACTCCTACGAGCAGTACTTC; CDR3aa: CASRINSYEQYF
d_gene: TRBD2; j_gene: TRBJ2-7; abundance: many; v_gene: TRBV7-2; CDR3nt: TGTGCCAGCAGCTTAGTAGCGGGAAGTTCCTACGAGCAGTACTTC; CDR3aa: CASSLVAGSSYEQYF
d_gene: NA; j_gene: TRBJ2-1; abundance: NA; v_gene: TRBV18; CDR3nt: TGTGCCAGCTCACCACTAGCGGCCAATGAGCAGTTCTTC; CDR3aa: CASSPLAANEQFF
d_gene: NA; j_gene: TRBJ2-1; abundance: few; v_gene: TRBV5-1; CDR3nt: TGCGCCAGCCGTGAAAACAATGAGCAGTTCTTC; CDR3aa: CASRENNEQFF
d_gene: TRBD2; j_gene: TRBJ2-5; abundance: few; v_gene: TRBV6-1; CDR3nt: TGTGCCAGCCTTGTCAGTCCGGGAGGGCCGCAGACCCAGTACTTC; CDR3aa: CASLVSPGGPQTQYF
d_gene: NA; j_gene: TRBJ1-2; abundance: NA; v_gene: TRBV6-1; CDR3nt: TGTGCCACCACACAGGACTATGGCTACACCTTC; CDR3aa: CATTQDYGYTF
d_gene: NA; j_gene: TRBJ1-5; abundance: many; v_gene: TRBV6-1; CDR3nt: TGTGCCAGCAGGACCGCCAGAGACAATTTTTCCAATCAGCCCCAGCATTTT; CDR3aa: CASRTARDNFSNQPQHF
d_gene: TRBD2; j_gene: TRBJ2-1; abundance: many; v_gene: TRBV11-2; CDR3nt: TGTGCCAGCAGCGAGCGGGAGGGAGACACCTACAATGAGCAGTTCTTC; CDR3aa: CASSEREGDTYNEQFF
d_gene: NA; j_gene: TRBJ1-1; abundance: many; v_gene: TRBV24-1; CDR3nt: TGTGCCACCAGTGATTGGAAGGGGGGAGCTTTCTTT; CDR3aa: CATSDWKGGAFF
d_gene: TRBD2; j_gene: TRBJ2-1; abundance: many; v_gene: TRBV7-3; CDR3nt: TGTGCCAGCAGCTTCCTAGCGGGAGAGGACAATGAGCAGTTCTTC; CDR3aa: CASSFLAGEDNEQFF
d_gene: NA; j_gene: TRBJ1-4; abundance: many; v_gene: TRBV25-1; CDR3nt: TGTGCCAGCAGTGAATCCGTAACTAATGAAAAACTGTTTTTT; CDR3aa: CASSESVTNEKLFF
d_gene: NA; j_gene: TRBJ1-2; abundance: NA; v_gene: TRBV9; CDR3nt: TGTGCCAGCAGCGTACAAGCCGATAACTATGTTGGCTACACCTTC; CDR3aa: CASSVQADNYVGYTF
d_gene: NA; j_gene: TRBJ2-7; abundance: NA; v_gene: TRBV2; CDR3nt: TGTGCCAGCAGTGTTCGCCGAGGGCCCTACGAGCAGTACTTC; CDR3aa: CASSVRRGPYEQYF
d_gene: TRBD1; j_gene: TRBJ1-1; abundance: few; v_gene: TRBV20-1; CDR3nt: TGCAGTGCTAGAGATTTTAATTCGCAGGGGGCGAACACTGAAGCTTTCTTT; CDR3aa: CSARDFNSQGANTEAFF
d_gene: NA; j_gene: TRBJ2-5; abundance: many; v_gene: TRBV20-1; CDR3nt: TGCAGTGCTGCACAGGGTTCGCGAGAGACCCAGTACTTC; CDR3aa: CSAAQGSRETQYF
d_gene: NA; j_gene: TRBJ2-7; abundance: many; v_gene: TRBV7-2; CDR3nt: TGTGCCAGCAGCTCAACTTTGAAAGCCTACGAGCAGTACTTC; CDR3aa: CASSSTLKAYEQYF
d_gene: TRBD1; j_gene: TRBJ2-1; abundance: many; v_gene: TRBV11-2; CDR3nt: TGTGCCAGCAGGTCCACAGGGGGAGCCTACAATGAGCAGTTCTTC; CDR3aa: CASRSTGGAYNEQFF
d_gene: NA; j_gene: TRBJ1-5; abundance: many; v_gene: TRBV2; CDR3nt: TGTGCCAGCACCTTTAGGCTCTTATATCCCCAGCATTTT; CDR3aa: CASTFRLLYPQHF
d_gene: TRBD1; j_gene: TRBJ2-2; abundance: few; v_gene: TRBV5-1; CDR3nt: TGCGCCAGCAGCTTACGGGGCATCCCGACAGGGTCAGGTTCCGGGGAGCTGTTTTTT; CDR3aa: CASSLRGIPTGSGSGELFF
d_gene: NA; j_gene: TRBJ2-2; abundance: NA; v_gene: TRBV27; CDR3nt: TGTGCCAGCAGCCAGGCGGGCGGGGAGCTGTTTTTT; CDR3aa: CASSQAGGELFF
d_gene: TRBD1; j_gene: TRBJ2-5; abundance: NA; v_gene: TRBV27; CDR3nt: TGTGCCAGCAGTTTCCACGGGACAGGGTCCCAAGAGACCCAGTACTTC; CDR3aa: CASSFHGTGSQETQYF
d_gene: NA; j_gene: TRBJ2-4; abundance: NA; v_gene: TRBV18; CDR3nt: TGTGCCAGCTCAGAGGGAAATGGTTGGAAAAACATTCAGTACTTC; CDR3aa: CASSEGNGWKNIQYF
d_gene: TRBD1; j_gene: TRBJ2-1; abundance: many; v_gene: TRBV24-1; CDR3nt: TGTGCCACCAGTGTTGCCGGACAGGGATACAATGAGCAGTTCTTC; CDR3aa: CATSVAGQGYNEQFF
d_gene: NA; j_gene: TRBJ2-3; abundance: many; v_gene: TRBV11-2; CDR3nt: TGTGCCAGCAGCTTAAATAGGGGTTTCACAGATACGCAGTATTTT; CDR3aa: CASSLNRGFTDTQYF
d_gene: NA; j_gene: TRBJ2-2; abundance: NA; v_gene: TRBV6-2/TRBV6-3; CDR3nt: TGTGCCAGCAGTTCTAACGCCCCCCAGGGGCCGAACACCGGGGAGCTGTTTTTT; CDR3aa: CASSSNAPQGPNTGELFF